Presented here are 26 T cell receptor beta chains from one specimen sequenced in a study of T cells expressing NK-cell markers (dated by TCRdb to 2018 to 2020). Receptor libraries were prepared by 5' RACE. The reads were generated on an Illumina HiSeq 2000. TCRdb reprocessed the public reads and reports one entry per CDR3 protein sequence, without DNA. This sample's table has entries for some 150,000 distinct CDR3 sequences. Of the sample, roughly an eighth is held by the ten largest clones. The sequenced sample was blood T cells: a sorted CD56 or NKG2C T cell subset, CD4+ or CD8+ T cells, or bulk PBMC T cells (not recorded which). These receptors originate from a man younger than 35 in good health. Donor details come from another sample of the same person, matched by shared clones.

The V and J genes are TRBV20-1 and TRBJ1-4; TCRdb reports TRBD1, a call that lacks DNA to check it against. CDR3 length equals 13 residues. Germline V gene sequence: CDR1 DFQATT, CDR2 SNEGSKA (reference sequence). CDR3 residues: CSAGDRASEKLFF.

The CDR3 is CSARDLAGILTDTQYF. This chain links TRBV20-1 with TRBJ2-3; checking the TCRdb D call of TRBD2 is not possible without DNA. In germline, CDR1 is DFQATT, CDR2 SNEGSKA (reference sequence). This CDR3 has 16 amino acids.

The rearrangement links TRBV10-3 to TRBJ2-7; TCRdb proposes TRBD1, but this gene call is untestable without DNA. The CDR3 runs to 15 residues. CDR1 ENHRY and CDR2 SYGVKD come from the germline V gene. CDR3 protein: CAIIRDRVKGYEQYF.

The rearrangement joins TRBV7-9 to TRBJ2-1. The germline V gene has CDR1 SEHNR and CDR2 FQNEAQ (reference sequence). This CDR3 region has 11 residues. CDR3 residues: CASAGGEEQFF.

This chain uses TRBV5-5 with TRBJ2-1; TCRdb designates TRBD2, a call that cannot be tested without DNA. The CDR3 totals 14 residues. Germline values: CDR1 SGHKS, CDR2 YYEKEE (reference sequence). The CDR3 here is CASSIGQGHNEQFF.

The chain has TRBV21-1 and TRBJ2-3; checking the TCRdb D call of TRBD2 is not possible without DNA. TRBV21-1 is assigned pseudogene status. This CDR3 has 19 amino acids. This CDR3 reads CASIHKQTSGRGHTDTQYF.

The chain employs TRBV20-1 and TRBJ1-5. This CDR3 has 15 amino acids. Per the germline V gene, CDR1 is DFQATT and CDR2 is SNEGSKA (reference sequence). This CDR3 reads CSAKPRDYSNQPQHF.

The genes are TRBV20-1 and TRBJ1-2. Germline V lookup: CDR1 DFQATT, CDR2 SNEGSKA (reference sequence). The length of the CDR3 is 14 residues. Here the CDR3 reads CSARDVVGHYGYTF.

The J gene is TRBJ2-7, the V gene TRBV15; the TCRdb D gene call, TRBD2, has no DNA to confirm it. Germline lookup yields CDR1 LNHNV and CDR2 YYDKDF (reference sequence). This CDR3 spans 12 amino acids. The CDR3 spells CATRGPSYEQYF.

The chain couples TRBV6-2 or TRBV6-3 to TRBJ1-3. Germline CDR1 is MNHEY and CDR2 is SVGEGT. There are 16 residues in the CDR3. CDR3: CASSWTLGSSGNTIYF.

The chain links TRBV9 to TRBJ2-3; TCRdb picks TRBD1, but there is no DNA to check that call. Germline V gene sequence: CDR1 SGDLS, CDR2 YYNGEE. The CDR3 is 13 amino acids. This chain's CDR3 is CASSDGRGDTQYF.

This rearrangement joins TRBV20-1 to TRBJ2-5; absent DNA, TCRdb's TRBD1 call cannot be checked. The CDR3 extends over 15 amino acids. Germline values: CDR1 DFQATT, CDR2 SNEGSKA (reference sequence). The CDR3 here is CSARERQGSRETQYF.

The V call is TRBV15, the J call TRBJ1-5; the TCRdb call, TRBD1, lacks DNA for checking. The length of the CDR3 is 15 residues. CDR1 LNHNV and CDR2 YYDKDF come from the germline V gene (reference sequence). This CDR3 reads CATSRDRQGVQPQHF.

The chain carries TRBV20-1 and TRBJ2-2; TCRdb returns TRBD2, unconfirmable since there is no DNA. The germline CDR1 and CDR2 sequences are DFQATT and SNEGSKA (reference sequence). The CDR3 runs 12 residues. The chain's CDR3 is CSAPSGTGELFF.

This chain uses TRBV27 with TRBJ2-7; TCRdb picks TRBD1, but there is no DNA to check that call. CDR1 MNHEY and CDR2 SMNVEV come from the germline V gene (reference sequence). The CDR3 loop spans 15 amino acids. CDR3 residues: CASRPGQGFYYEQYF.

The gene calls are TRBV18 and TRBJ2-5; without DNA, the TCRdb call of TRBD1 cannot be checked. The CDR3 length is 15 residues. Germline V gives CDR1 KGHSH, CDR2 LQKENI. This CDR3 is CASSSGQGARETQYF.

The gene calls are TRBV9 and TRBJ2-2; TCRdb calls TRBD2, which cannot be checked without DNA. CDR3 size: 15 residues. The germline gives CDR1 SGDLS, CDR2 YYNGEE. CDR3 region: CASSPPAGPTGELFF. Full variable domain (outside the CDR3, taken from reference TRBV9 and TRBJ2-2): DSGVTQTPKHLITATGQRVTLRCSPRSGDLSVYWYQQSLDQGLQFLIQYYNGEERAKGNILERFSAQQFPDLHSELNLSSLELGDSALYFCASSPPAGPTGELFFGEGSRLTVL.

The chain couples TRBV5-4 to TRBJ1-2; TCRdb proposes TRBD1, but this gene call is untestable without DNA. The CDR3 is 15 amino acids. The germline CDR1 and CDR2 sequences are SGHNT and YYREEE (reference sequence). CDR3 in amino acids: CASSPGTGEYYGYTF. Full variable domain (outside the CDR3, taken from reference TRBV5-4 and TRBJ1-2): ETGVTQSPTHLIKTRGQQVTLRCSSQSGHNTVSWYQQALGQGPQFIFQYYREEENGRGNFPPRFSGLQFPNYSSELNVNALELDDSALYLCASSPGTGEYYGYTFGSGTRLTVV.

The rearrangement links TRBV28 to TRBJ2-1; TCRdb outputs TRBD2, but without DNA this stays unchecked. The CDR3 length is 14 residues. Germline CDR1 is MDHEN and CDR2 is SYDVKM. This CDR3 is CASILTSGYNEQFF.

The CDR3 loop is CSAATGGSGEKLFF. This chain links TRBV20-1 with TRBJ1-4; the D call of TRBD1 rests on TCRdb alone, since no DNA is present to check it. The CDR3 loop spans 14 amino acids. The germline gives CDR1 DFQATT, CDR2 SNEGSKA (reference sequence).

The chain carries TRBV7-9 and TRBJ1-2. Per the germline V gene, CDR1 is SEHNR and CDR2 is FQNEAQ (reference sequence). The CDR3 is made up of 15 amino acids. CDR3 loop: CASSDDPGLNYGYTF.

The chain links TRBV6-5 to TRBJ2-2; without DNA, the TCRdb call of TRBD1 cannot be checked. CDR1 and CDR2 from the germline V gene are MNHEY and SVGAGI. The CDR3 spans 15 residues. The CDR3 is CASSSRTGDTGELFF.

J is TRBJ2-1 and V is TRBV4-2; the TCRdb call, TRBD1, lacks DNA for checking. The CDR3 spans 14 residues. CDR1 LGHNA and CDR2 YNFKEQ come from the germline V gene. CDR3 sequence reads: CASSPGTGINEQFF.

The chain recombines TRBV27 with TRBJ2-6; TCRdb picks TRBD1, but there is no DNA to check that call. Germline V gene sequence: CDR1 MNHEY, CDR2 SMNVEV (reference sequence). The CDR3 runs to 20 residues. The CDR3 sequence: CASSLSGSRDRATGANVLTF.

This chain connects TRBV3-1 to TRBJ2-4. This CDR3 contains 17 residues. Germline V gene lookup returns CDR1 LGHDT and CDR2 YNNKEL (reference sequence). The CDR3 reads CASSQDPRPGPMNIQYF.

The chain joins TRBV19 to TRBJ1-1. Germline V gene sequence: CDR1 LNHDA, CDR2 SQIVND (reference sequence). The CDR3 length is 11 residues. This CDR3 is CASSRTDEAFF.